This T cell receptor (beta chain) is drawn from a study of blood T cell repertoires in COVID-19. Per the authors' pipeline: Estimated nucleated cell counts came from reference gene primer amplification. Data came from immunoSEQ multiplex PCR; TCRdb stores just in-frame clones and leaves some out. V and J calls and clone size come straight from that table; D and trimming were deduced from the DNA. The sample lists about 350,000 clones, roughly 90% occurring once. Trimming cost V 5 bases and J 2 bases; bases outside gene matches: 8. Germline CDR1 is SGHVS and CDR2 is FQNEAQ. CDR3 size: 16 residues. This receptor was identified in a woman aged 70-85 years with COVID-19, enrolled during active disease. The chain employs TRBV7-8 and TRBJ2-5; 10 nucleotides agree with TRBD2. The sample comprised peripheral blood. The CDR3 nucleotides read TGTGCCAGCAGCCGAAATAGCGGGGGGCCTCAAGAGACCCAGTACTTC. It codes for CASSRNSGGPQETQYF.